This T cell receptor (beta chain) was profiled in a study of patients and donors after allogeneic stem cell transplantation. TCRdb processed the RT-PCR reads anew with MiXCR; each CDR3 protein has one entry. The data hold tens of thousands of distinct CDR3 sequences, with 30% to 40% observed a single time. The length of the CDR3 is 14 residues. Germline V gene lookup returns CDR1 LNHDA and CDR2 SQIVND (reference sequence). V was cut by 7 bases and J by 7 bases, with 19 bases left in between. The source material was blood, either unsorted or a sorted T cell fraction (not recorded which). This TCR was recovered from a human donor who was either an allogeneic HSCT recipient or a stem cell or donor lymphocyte infusion donor (not recorded which). It is not recorded whose cells these are; they may come from a transplant donor. The rearrangement uses TRBV19 and TRBJ1-2; possibly TRBD1 for D (5 bases). The CDR3 DNA reads TGTGCCAGTACTGGCCAGGGCACGTCTGGTGGCTACACCTTC. It is translated as CASTGQGTSGGYTF. The full variable domain, in which reference TRBV19 and TRBJ1-2 provide the parts outside the CDR3, is DGGITQSPKYLFRKEGQNVTLSCEQNLNHDAMYWYRQDPGQGLRLIYYSQIVNDFQKGDIAEGYSVSREKKESFPLTVTSAQKNPTAFYLCASTGQGTSGGYTFGSGTRLTVV.